Below are 19 T cell receptor beta chains sequenced from a single sample in a study of shared clonotypes between healthy human individuals. Assay used: immunoSEQ multiplex PCR; TCRdb lists only in-frame clones, some missing. The repertoire holds 2 million or so clones, 90% to 95% seen once, with about 0.13% in the top ten. The sample was naive CD4+ T cells sorted from blood. The subset denotes: CD45RA+ positively selected. The receptor set was obtained from a man younger than 30 in good health.

CDR3 amino acids: CAWGRGITEAFF. In nucleotides, the CDR3 is TGTGCCTGGGGAAGGGGAATAACTGAAGCTTTCTTT. J is TRBJ1-1 and V is TRBV7-9; possibly TRBD1 for D (5 bases). CDR3 length: 12 amino acids. V was pared by 11 bases and J by 5 bases, with 15 bases between. Germline values: CDR1 SEHNR, CDR2 FQNEAQ (reference sequence).

The chain's CDR3 is CASSEGTGVTEAFF. In DNA form, the CDR3 reads TGCGCCAGCAGTGAGGGTACAGGGGTCACTGAAGCTTTCTTT. This chain connects TRBV10-1 to TRBJ1-1; 7 nucleotides match TRBD1. The V gene end was trimmed by 2 bases and the J gene end by 4 bases; junction bases not matched to a gene: 4. The germline CDR1 and CDR2 sequences are WNHNN and SYGVQD (reference sequence). The length of the CDR3 is 14 residues.

The chain uses TRBV28 and TRBJ2-1; D is possibly TRBD2 (6 bases). Germline CDR1 is MDHEN and CDR2 is SYDVKM. This CDR3 has 17 amino acids. Deletions cut 7 bases from V and 6 bases from J, with 25 bases between. This chain's CDR3 is CASIPALSGKAPNEQFF. CDR3 in DNA: TGTGCCAGCATCCCCGCCCTTAGCGGAAAAGCTCCCAATGAGCAGTTCTTC.

The V and J genes are TRBV7-2 and TRBJ2-7, with 10 bases fitting TRBD2. Germline CDR1 reads SGHTA; CDR2 reads FQGNSA. V trimming: 5 bases; J trimming: 4 bases; junction bases outside the gene matches: 5. The CDR3 runs to 14 residues. The CDR3 spells CASSQAGGRYEQYF. In DNA, the CDR3 is TGTGCCAGCAGCCAAGCGGGAGGGCGGTACGAGCAGTACTTC.

This clone was detected once. Other DNA variants within this sample encode the same CDR3. The chain links TRBV5-1 to TRBJ1-1; D is possibly TRBD1 (5 bases). Trimming removed 4 bases at V and 1 base at J, with 8 bases between. Germline V CDR1 and CDR2: SGHRS, YFSETQ. The CDR3 totals 13 residues. CDR3 region: CASSPGTNTEAFF. The CDR3 DNA sequence: TGCGCCAGCAGCCCTGGGACGAACACTGAAGCTTTCTTT.

V and J are TRBV11-2 and TRBJ2-7, with 12 bases identical to TRBD1. V trimming: 5 bases; J trimming: 4 bases; junction bases outside the gene matches: 6. The CDR3 is 15 residues long. Germline CDR1 is SGHAT and CDR2 is FQNNGV. DNA for the CDR3: TGTGCCAGCAGCGCAGGGACAGGGGGCGGGTACGAGCAGTACTTC. Its protein is CASSAGTGGGYEQYF. Full variable domain (remainder filled in from reference TRBV11-2 and TRBJ2-7): EAGVAQSPRYKIIEKRQSVAFWCNPISGHATLYWYQQILGQGPKLLIQFQNNGVVDDSQLPKDRFSAERLKGVDSTLKIQPAKLEDSAVYLCASSAGTGGGYEQYFGPGTRLTVT.

The CDR3 reads CASSLEGASGNTIYF. The CDR3 DNA is TGTGCCAGCAGTCTGGAAGGGGCCTCTGGAAACACCATATATTTT. This rearrangement joins TRBV27 to TRBJ1-3; TRBD1 is a possible D gene (5 bases). Germline assignment: CDR1 MNHEY and CDR2 SMNVEV (reference sequence). V was shortened by 5 bases and J by 0 bases, with 11 bases between the two germline ends. CDR3 length: 15 residues.

The CDR3 loop is CASSVGAWEFF. CDR3 in DNA: TGTGCCAGCAGTGTGGGGGCCTGGGAGTTTTTT. The genes are TRBV2 and TRBJ1-4; D possibly corresponds to TRBD1 (6 bases). V was shortened by 4 bases and J by 16 bases, with 13 bases between the two germline ends. Per the germline V gene, CDR1 is SNHLY and CDR2 is FYNNEI. This CDR3 is 11 amino acids long.

This clone showed up just once. V is TRBV27 and J is TRBJ2-7; tentative D call: TRBD1 (6 bases). The V end lost 5 bases, the J end lost 2 bases, and 16 bases lay between the germline ends. This CDR3 spans 15 amino acids. Germline V CDR1 and CDR2: MNHEY, SMNVEV (reference sequence). The CDR3 region is CASSPRQATPYEQYF. The DNA of the CDR3 is TGTGCCAGCAGTCCGAGACAGGCCACCCCCTACGAGCAGTACTTC.

The rearrangement links TRBV14 to TRBJ2-3; D remains unclear. V gave up 4 bases and J gave up 6 bases, with 14 bases separating them. Germline lookup yields CDR1 SGHDN and CDR2 FVKESK. This CDR3 region has 14 residues. The CDR3 here is CASSLLGSSDTQYF. The CDR3, as DNA: TGTGCCAGCAGCCTCCTTGGATCCTCCGATACGCAGTATTTT.

The CDR3 here is CASSLADRSWSDQETQYF. The CDR3 region has the DNA TGTGCCAGCAGCTTAGCCGACAGGTCCTGGTCGGATCAAGAGACCCAGTACTTC. The chain combines TRBV12-1 with TRBJ2-5; the D segment call TRBD1 is taken from the table without a DNA check. TRBV12-1 counts as a pseudogene. CDR3 length: 18 amino acids.

Comment on this clone: This CDR3 is also generated by other DNA sequences in the sample. The chain is built from TRBV30 and TRBJ1-1; tentatively, D is TRBD1 (6 bases). This CDR3 comprises 14 residues. The germline gives CDR1 GTSNPN, CDR2 SVGIG (reference sequence). Trimming removed 0 bases from V and 1 base from J, with 9 bases in between. The CDR3 sequence is CAWSVLTGNTEAFF. CDR3 nucleotides: TGTGCCTGGAGTGTACTGACAGGGAACACTGAAGCTTTCTTT.

The chain employs TRBV6-5 and TRBJ1-2; no firm D call. Trimming cost V 8 bases and J 8 bases, with 15 bases left between them. The CDR3 runs 12 residues. Germline CDR1 is MNHEY and CDR2 is SVGAGI. The CDR3 DNA reads TGTGCCAGCCGGATGGGGAAATCCGGCTACACCTTC. It is translated as CASRMGKSGYTF.

The CDR3 loop reads CASRAGAENEQFF. The CDR3 nucleotides read TGTGCCAGCAGGGCAGGTGCTGAAAATGAGCAGTTCTTC. The chain is built from TRBV28 and TRBJ2-1; unclear D gene. This CDR3 contains 13 residues. From germline, CDR1 is MDHEN and CDR2 SYDVKM. V was shortened by 6 bases and J by 7 bases, with 13 bases between the two germline ends.

The chain has TRBV6-6 and TRBJ1-5; no firm D call. This CDR3 region has 13 residues. V was trimmed by 11 bases and J by 6 bases, leaving 17 bases between them. Germline CDR1 is MNHNY and CDR2 is SVGAGI (reference sequence). The CDR3 nucleotides are TGTGCCGCAGCGGGCGGAGGAGGTCAGCCCCAGCATTTT. It encodes CAAAGGGGQPQHF.

The gene calls are TRBV5-1 and TRBJ2-7; a possible D gene is TRBD1 (5 bases). This CDR3 has 14 residues. Per the germline V gene, CDR1 is SGHRS and CDR2 is YFSETQ. V dropped 4 bases and J dropped 4 bases, with 15 bases sitting between them. CDR3 coding DNA: TGCGCCAGCAGCAACCAGGGATATCATTACGAGCAGTACTTC. The encoded protein is CASSNQGYHYEQYF.

J is TRBJ1-5 and V is TRBV5-1; 8 nucleotides align to TRBD1. In germline, CDR1 is SGHRS, CDR2 YFSETQ. The CDR3 runs 14 residues. The J segment lost 7 bases and the V segment lost 4 bases, leaving 7 bases of the junction unmatched. CDR3 protein: CASSLQGAEQPQHF. The CDR3 coding sequence is TGCGCCAGCAGCCTCCAGGGGGCGGAACAGCCCCAGCATTTT.

The chain couples TRBV4-1 to TRBJ1-2; D not certain. V was trimmed by 0 bases and J by 3 bases, leaving 11 bases between them. The CDR3 runs 15 residues. Germline values: CDR1 MGHRA, CDR2 YSYEKL. The CDR3 spells CASSQEFLLHYGYTF. CDR3 DNA: TGCGCCAGCAGCCAAGAATTCCTCTTACACTATGGCTACACCTTC.

The V gene is TRBV19, the J gene TRBJ2-5; TRBD1 is a possible D gene (5 bases). The CDR3 has 13 residues. Trimming took off 5 bases at V and 3 bases at J, with 10 bases between the two ends. The germline V gene encodes CDR1 LNHDA and CDR2 SQIVND (reference sequence). CDR3 loop: CASSPGHEETQYF. Written as DNA, the CDR3 is TGTGCCAGTAGTCCCGGACACGAAGAGACCCAGTACTTC.